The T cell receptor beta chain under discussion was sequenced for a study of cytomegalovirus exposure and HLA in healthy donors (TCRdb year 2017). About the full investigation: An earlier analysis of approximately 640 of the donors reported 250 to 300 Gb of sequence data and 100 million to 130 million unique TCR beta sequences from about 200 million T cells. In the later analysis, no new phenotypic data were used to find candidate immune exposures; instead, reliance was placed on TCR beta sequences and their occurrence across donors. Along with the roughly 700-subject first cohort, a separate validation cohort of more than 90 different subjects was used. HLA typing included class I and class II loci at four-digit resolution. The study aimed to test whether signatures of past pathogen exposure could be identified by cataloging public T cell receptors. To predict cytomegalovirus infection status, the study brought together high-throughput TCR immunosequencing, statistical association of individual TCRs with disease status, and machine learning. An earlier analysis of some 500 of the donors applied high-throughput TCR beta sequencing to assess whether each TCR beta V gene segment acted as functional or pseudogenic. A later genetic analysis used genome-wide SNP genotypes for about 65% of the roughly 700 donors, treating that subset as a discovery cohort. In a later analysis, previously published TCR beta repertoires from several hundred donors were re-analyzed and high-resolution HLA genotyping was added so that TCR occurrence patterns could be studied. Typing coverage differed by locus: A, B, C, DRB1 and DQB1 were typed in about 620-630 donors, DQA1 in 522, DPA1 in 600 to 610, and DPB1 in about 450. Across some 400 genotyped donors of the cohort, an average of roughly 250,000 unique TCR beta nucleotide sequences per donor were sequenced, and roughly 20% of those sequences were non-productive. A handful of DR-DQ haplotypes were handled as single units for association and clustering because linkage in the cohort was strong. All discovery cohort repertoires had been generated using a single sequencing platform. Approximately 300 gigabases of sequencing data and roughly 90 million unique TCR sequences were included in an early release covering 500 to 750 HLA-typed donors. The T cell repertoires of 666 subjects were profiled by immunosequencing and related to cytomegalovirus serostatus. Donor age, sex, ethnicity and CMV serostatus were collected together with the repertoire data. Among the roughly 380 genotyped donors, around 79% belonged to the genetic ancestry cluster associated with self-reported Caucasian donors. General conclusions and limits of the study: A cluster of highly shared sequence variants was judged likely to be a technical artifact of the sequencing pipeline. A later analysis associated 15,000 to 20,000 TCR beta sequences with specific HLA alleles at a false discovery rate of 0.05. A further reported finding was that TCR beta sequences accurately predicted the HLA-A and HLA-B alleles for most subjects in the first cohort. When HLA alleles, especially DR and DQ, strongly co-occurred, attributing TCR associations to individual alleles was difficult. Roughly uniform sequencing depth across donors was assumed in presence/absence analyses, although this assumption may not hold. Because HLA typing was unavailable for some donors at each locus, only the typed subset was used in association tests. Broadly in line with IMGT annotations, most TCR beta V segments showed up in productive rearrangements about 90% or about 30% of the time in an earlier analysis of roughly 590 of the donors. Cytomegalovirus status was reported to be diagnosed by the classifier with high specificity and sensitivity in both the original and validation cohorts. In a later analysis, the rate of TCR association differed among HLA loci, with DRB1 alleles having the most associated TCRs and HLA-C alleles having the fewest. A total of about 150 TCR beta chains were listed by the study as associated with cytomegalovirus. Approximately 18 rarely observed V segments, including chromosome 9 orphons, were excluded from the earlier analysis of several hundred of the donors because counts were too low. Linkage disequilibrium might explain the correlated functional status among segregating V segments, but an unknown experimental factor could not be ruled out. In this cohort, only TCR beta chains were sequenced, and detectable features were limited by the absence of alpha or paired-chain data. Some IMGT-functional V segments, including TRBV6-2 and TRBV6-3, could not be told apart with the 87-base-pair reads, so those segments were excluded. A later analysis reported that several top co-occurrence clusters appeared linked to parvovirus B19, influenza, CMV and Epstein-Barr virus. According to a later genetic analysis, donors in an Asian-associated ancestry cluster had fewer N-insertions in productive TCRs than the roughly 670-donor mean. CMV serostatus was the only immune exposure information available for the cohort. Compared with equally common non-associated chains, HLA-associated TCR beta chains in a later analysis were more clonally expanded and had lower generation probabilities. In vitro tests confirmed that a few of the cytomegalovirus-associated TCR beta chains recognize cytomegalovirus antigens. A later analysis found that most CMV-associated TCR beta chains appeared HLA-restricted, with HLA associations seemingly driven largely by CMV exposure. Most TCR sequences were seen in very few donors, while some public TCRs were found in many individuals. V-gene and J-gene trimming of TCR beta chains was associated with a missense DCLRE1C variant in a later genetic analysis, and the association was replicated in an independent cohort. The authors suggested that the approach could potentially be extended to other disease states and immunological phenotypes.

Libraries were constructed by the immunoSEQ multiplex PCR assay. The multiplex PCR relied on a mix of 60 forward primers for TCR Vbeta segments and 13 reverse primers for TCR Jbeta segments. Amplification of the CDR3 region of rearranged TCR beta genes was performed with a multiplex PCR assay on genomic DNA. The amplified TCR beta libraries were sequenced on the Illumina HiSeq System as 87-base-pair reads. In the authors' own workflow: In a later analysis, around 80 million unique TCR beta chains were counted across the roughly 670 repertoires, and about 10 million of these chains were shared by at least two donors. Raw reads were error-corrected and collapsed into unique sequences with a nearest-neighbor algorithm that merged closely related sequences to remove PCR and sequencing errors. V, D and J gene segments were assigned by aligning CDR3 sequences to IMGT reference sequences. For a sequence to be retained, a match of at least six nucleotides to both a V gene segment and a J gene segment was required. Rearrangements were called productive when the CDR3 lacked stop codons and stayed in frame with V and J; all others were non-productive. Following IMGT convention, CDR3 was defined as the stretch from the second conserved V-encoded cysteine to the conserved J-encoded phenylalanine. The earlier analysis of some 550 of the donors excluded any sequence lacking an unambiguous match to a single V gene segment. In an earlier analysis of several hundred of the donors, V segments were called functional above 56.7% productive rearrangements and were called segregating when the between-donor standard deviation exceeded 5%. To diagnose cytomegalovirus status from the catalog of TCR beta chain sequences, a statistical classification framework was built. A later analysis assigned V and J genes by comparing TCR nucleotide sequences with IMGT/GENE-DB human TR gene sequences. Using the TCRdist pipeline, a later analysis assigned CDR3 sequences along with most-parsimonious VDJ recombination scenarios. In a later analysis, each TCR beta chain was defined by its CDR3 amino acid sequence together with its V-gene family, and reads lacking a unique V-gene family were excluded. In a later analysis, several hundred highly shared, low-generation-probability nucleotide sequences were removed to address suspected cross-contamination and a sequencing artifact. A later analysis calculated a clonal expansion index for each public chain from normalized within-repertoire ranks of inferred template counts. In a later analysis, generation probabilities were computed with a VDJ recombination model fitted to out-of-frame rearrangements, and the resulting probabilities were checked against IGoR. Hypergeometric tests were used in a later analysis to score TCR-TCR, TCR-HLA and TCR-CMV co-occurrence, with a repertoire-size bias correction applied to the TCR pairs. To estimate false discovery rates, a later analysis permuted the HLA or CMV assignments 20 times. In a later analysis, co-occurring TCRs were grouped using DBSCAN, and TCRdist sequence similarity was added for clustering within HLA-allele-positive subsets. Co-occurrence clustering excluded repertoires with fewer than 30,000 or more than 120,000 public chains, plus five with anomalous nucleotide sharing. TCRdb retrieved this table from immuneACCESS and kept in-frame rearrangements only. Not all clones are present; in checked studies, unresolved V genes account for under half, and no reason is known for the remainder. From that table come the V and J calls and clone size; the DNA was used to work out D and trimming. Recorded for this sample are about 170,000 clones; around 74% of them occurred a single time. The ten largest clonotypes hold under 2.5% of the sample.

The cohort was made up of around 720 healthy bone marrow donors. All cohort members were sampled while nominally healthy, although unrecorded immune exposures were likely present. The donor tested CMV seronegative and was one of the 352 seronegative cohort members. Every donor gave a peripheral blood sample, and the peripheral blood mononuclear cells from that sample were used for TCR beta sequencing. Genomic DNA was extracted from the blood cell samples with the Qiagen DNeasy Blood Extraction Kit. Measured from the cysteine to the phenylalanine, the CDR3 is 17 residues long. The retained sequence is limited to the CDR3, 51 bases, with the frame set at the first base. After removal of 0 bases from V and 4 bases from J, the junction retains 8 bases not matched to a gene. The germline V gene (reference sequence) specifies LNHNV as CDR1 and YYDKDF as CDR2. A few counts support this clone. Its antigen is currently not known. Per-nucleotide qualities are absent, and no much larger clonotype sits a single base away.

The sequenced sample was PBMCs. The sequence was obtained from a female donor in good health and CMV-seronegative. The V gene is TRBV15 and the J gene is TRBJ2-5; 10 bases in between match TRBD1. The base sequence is TGTGCCACCAGCAGAGATCTGGGACAGGGGAAAAGAGAGACCCAGTACTTC. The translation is CATSRDLGQGKRETQYF.